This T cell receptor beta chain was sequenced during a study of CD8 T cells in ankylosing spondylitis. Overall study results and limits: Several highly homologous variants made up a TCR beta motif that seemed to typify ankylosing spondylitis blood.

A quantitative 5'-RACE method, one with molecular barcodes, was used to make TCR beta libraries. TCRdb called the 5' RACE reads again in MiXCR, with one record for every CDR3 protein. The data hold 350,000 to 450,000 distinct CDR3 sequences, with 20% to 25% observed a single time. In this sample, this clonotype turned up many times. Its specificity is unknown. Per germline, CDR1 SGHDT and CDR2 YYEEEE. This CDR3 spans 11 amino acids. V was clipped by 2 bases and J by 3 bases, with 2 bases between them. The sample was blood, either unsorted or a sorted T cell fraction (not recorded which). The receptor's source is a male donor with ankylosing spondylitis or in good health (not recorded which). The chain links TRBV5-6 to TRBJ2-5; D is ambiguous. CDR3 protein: CASSFEETQYF. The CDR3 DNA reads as TGTGCCAGCAGCTTCGAAGAGACCCAGTACTTC.